A single sample gave rise to the 20 T cell receptor beta chains below, sequenced in a study of OX40 agonist ivuxolimab in advanced cancers. Libraries were prepared by immunoSEQ multiplex PCR; TCRdb keeps only in-frame clonotypes and omits some of them. The repertoire holds roughly 88,000 clones, with roughly 86% as singletons. The starting material was CD4+ or CD8+ T cells sorted from blood, obtained in a trial of the OX40 agonist ivuxolimab. The receptors come from an adult with an advanced solid tumor such as melanoma, head and neck, liver or kidney cancer.

The chain employs TRBV25-1 and TRBJ2-3, with TRBD1 as a possible D gene (5 bases). CDR3 length: 13 residues. From germline, CDR1 is MGHDK and CDR2 SYGVNS. V lost 5 bases and J 4 bases, leaving 10 bases between the germline ends. The CDR3 sequence: CASSLLQADTQYF. DNA of the CDR3: TGTGCCAGCAGTTTACTACAGGCAGATACGCAGTATTTT.

As concerns this clone: The junction differs from germline at one of its ends, possibly a read error. The chain carries TRBV7-7 and TRBJ2-5; D possibly corresponds to TRBD1 (5 bases). The CDR3 runs to 14 residues. CDR1 and CDR2 (germline): SSHAT, FNYEAQ (reference sequence). The CDR3 region has the DNA TGTGCTAGCAGCTTAGGGGCAGCCCAAGAGACCCAGTACTTC. It codes for CASSLGAAQETQYF.

The chain couples TRBV5-1 to TRBJ1-2; D unclear. V was shortened by 0 bases and J by 4 bases, with 16 bases between the two germline ends. The CDR3 totals 16 residues. Germline CDR1 is SGHRS and CDR2 is YFSETQ. CDR3 DNA sequence: TGCGCCAGCAGCTTGGAGGCCGGGAAGCCACCCTATGGCTACACCTTC. Translating it yields CASSLEAGKPPYGYTF.

J is TRBJ1-2 and V is TRBV5-1; TRBD1 matches 11 bases. Trimming cost V 4 bases and J 0 bases; bases outside gene matches: 5. This CDR3 is 16 amino acids long. Germline lookup yields CDR1 SGHRS and CDR2 YFSETQ. CDR3 coding DNA: TGCGCCAGCAGCCGGGACAGGGGGACTTCTAACTATGGCTACACCTTC. The encoded protein is CASSRDRGTSNYGYTF. Together with reference TRBV5-1 and TRBJ1-2, the CDR3 gives the full variable domain: KAGVTQTPRYLIKTRGQQVTLSCSPISGHRSVSWYQQTPGQGLQFLFEYFSETQRNKGNFPGRFSGRQFSNSRSEMNVSTLELGDSALYLCASSRDRGTSNYGYTFGSGTRLTVV.

V and J are TRBV11-3 and TRBJ1-1; D not resolved. The V end lost 2 bases, the J end lost 1 base, and 8 bases lay between the germline ends. CDR1 and CDR2 from the germline V gene are SGHNT and YENEEA. The CDR3 is 14 amino acids. This chain's CDR3 is CASSLQRGNTEAFF. As DNA, the CDR3 is TGTGCCAGCAGCTTACAACGGGGGAACACTGAAGCTTTCTTT.

The V call is TRBV6-5, the J call TRBJ1-5, with a possible D match to TRBD1 (6 bases). CDR3 length equals 16 residues. The germline V and J ends were trimmed by 4 bases and 0 bases, with 13 bases remaining between them. The germline CDR1 and CDR2 sequences are MNHEY and SVGAGI. The CDR3 reads CASSSARGVSNQPQHF. CDR3 DNA sequence: TGTGCCAGCAGTTCCGCCAGGGGAGTTAGCAATCAGCCCCAGCATTTT.

This chain connects TRBV18 to TRBJ1-5, with D uncertain. Germline CDR1 is KGHSH and CDR2 is LQKENI. Between the trimmed V and J ends, which lost 1 base and 0 bases, there was a span of 10 bases. The CDR3 extends over 16 amino acids. CDR3 sequence (DNA): TGTGCCAGCTCACCACGGGCCCTTTATAGCAATCAGCCCCAGCATTTT. Translation: CASSPRALYSNQPQHF.

CDR3 in amino acids: CASSERSGYHQPQHF. Here the CDR3 DNA reads TGTGCCAGCAGTGAAAGGTCGGGATACCATCAGCCCCAGCATTTT. The chain has TRBV2 and TRBJ1-5; D unclear. The germline V and J ends were trimmed by 2 bases and 5 bases, with 13 bases remaining between them. This CDR3 region has 15 residues. Germline V lookup: CDR1 SNHLY, CDR2 FYNNEI. The full variable domain, with the rest looked up from reference TRBV2 and TRBJ1-5, is EPEVTQTPSHQVTQMGQEVILRCVPISNHLYFYWYRQILGQKVEFLVSFYNNEISEKSEIFDDQFSVERPDGSNFTLKIRSTKLEDSAMYFCASSERSGYHQPQHFGDGTRLSIL.

The V call is TRBV19, the J call TRBJ1-1; 8 nucleotides match TRBD1. CDR1 and CDR2 (germline): LNHDA, SQIVND (reference sequence). The V segment lost 3 bases and the J segment 6 bases; nucleotides outside the gene matches: 6. The CDR3 is 14 residues long. The CDR3 sequence is CASSIGRGRAEAFF. CDR3 DNA: TGTGCCAGTAGTATTGGCAGGGGGCGCGCTGAAGCTTTCTTT.

The chain employs TRBV11-3 and TRBJ2-1; 7 bases agree with TRBD2. Trimming at V came to 1 base and at J to 9 bases, leaving 6 bases not matched to a gene. Germline assignment: CDR1 SGHNT and CDR2 YENEEA. This CDR3 region has 14 residues. The CDR3 bases are TGTGCCAGCAGCTTAGGGGGAGGGTACGGTGAGCAGTTCTTC. This codes for CASSLGGGYGEQFF.

The chain employs TRBV7-3 and TRBJ1-1; D is ambiguous. The CDR3 loop spans 15 amino acids. Looked up from germline, CDR1 is SGHTA and CDR2 is FQGTGA. V was trimmed by 6 bases and J by 5 bases, leaving 19 bases between them. The CDR3 DNA is TGTGCCAGCAGGCCCATCCCGACGGGATCGACTGAAGCTTTCTTT. It translates to CASRPIPTGSTEAFF.

This clone has just one count. This sequence joins TRBV5-1 and TRBJ2-1, with 10 bases that match TRBD2. Germline lookup yields CDR1 SGHRS and CDR2 YFSETQ. This CDR3 contains 16 residues. V lost 0 bases to trimming and J lost 4 bases; unmatched junction nucleotides: 4. The DNA of the CDR3 is TGCGCCAGCAGCTTGGCACCAGCGGGAGGGTACAATGAGCAGTTCTTC. This encodes CASSLAPAGGYNEQFF.

This clone showed up just once. At one boundary the junction diverges from the germline segment, which might be a read error. This chain joins TRBV7-2 and TRBJ1-3; 10 bases map to TRBD1. In germline, CDR1 is SGHTA, CDR2 FQGNSA. The CDR3 is made up of 15 amino acids. DNA of the CDR3: TGCGCCAGCAGCCGCGGACAGGGGGAAGGAAACACCATATATTTT. Translation: CASSRGQGEGNTIYF.

The CDR3 sequence: CASSPTPNYGYTF. The CDR3 bases are TGTGCCAGCTCACCGACACCTAACTATGGCTACACCTTC. The rearrangement uses TRBV18 and TRBJ1-2, with no clear D. Trimming took 3 bases from V and 0 from J, leaving 5 bases between them. The CDR3 is 13 amino acids. The germline gives CDR1 KGHSH, CDR2 LQKENI. The full variable domain, completed using reference TRBV18 and TRBJ1-2, is NAGVMQNPRHLVRRRGQEARLRCSPMKGHSHVYWYRQLPEEGLKFMVYLQKENIIDESGMPKERFSAEFPKEGPSILRIQQVVRGDSAAYFCASSPTPNYGYTFGSGTRLTVV.

This sequence joins TRBV9 and TRBJ1-4; maybe TRBD1 (6 bases). The CDR3 is made up of 13 amino acids. The V end lost 0 bases, the J end lost 6 bases, and 6 bases lay between the germline ends. CDR1 and CDR2 from the germline V gene are SGDLS and YYNGEE. The chain's CDR3 is CASSVGGHEKLFF. The CDR3 DNA follows: TGTGCCAGCAGCGTAGGGGGGCATGAAAAACTGTTTTTT.

The chain links TRBV7-8 to TRBJ2-3, with 8 bases matching TRBD2. CDR3 length: 16 amino acids. V lost 4 bases to trimming and J lost 4 bases; unmatched junction nucleotides: 10. Germline CDR1 and CDR2: SGHVS and FQNEAQ. CDR3 sequence reads: CASSSLGSGRPDTQYF. For the CDR3, the DNA is TGTGCCAGCAGCTCCCTTGGGAGCGGGAGACCAGATACGCAGTATTTT.

This chain uses TRBV11-3 with TRBJ2-1; no definite D call. Trimming removed 5 bases from V and 0 bases from J, with 14 bases in between. The germline V gene encodes CDR1 SGHNT and CDR2 YENEEA. The CDR3 spans 16 residues. Here the CDR3 reads CASSLVGGHSYNEQFF. The CDR3 DNA reads TGTGCCAGCAGCCTTGTGGGCGGCCACTCCTACAATGAGCAGTTCTTC.

This chain links TRBV19 with TRBJ1-2; 8 bases align to TRBD1. The germline V gene has CDR1 LNHDA and CDR2 SQIVND (reference sequence). Trimming took 4 bases from V and 2 from J; bases not matched to a gene: 6. This CDR3 contains 15 residues. As DNA, the CDR3 is TGTGCCAGTAGTACGACAGGGGCTTCCAACTATGGCTACACCTTC. Protein product: CASSTTGASNYGYTF.

For the CDR3, the DNA is TGTGCCAGCAGCGCGGTTAGCTCTGGAAACACCATATATTTT. Translation: CASSAVSSGNTIYF. The chain is built from TRBV9 and TRBJ1-3; no clear D. Per the germline V gene, CDR1 is SGDLS and CDR2 is YYNGEE. Deletions cut 3 bases from V and 0 bases from J, with 7 bases between. This CDR3 is 14 amino acids long.

V gene TRBV6-6 combines with J gene TRBJ2-3; no reliable D call. V shed 2 bases and J shed 1 base, with 10 bases lying between them. This CDR3 comprises 15 residues. Germline loops: CDR1 MNHNY, CDR2 SVGAGI (reference sequence). The DNA of the CDR3 is TGTGCCAGCAGTTACATGGGAATCGGCACAGATACGCAGTATTTT. This sequence encodes CASSYMGIGTDTQYF.